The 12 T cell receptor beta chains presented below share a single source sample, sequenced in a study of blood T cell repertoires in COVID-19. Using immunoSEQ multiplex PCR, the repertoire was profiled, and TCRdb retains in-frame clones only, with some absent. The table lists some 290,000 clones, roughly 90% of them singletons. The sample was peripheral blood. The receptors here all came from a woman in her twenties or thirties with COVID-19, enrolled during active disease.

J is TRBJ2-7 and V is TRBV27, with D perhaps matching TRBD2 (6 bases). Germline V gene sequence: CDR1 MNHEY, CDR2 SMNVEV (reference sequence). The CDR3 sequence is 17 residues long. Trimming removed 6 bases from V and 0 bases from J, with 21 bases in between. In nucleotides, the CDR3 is TGTGCCAGCAGCGCTCTCCCCGGGACTCCCAGCTCCTACGAGCAGTACTTC. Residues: CASSALPGTPSSYEQYF.

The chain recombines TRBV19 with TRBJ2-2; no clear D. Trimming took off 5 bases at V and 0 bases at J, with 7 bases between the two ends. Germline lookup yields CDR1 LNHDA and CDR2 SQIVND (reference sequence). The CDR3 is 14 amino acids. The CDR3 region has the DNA TGTGCCAGTAGTCGCACACCGAACACCGGGGAGCTGTTTTTT. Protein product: CASSRTPNTGELFF.

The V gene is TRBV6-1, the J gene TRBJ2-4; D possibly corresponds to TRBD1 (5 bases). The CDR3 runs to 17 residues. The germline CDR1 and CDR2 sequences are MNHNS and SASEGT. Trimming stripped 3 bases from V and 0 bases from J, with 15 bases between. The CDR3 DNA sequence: TGTGCCAGCAGTGATGTCTTGGGGCGGCAAGCCAAAAACATTCAGTACTTC. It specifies CASSDVLGRQAKNIQYF.

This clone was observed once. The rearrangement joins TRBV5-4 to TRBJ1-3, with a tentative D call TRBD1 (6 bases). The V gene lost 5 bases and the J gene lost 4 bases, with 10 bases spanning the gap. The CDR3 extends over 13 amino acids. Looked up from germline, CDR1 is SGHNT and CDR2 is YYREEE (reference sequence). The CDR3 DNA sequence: TGTGCCAGCAGTTATGGACAGGGAAACACCATATATTTT. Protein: CASSYGQGNTIYF. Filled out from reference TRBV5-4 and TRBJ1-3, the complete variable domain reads ETGVTQSPTHLIKTRGQQVTLRCSSQSGHNTVSWYQQALGQGPQFIFQYYREEENGRGNFPPRFSGLQFPNYSSELNVNALELDDSALYLCASSYGQGNTIYFGEGSWLTVV.

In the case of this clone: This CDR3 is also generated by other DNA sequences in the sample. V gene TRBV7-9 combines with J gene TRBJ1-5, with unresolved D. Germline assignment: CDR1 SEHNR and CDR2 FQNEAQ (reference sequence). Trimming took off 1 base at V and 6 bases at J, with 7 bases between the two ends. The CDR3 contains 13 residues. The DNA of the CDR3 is TGTGCCAGCAGCTTAGAGGGAGGTCAGCCCCAGCATTTT. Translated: CASSLEGGQPQHF. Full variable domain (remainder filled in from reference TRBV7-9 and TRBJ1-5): DTGVSQNPRHKITKRGQNVTFRCDPISEHNRLYWYRQTLGQGPEFLTYFQNEAQLEKSRLLSDRFSAERPKGSFSTLEIQRTEQGDSAMYLCASSLEGGQPQHFGDGTRLSIL.

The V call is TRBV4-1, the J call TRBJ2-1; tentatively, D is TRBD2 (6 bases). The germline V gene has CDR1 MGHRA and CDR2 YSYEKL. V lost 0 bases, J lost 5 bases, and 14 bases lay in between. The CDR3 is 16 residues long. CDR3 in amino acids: CASSQEGLARDNEQFF. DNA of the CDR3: TGCGCCAGCAGCCAAGAAGGGCTAGCGCGAGACAATGAGCAGTTCTTC.

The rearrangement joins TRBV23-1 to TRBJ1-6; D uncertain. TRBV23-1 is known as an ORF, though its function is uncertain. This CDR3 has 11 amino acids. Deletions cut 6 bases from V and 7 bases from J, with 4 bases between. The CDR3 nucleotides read TGCGCCAGCAGAACAAATTCACCCCTCCACTTT. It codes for CASRTNSPLHF.

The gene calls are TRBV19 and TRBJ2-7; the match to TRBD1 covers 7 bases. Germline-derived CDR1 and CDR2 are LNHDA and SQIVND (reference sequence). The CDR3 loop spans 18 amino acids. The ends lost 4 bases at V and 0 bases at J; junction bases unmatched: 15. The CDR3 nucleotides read TGTGCCAGTAGTACCGCCGGGACAGATCACCCCAGCTCCTACGAGCAGTACTTC. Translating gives CASSTAGTDHPSSYEQYF.

In DNA form, the CDR3 reads TGTGCCAGCAGCTTGAAAATAAGAGGGGAGGGGGCCAAAAACATTCAGTACTTC. Amino acids: CASSLKIRGEGAKNIQYF. The genes are TRBV5-6 and TRBJ2-4; 7 nucleotides align to TRBD2. The trim removed 1 base at V and 1 base at J, leaving 11 bases unmatched. Germline CDR1 is SGHDT and CDR2 is YYEEEE. The CDR3 is made up of 18 amino acids.

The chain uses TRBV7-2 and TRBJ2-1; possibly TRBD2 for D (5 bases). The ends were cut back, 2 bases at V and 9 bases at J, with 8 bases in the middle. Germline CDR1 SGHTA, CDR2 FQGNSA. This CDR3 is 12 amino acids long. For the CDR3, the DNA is TGTGCCAGCAGCTTACTGGCGGGTGAGCAGTTCTTC. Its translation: CASSLLAGEQFF.

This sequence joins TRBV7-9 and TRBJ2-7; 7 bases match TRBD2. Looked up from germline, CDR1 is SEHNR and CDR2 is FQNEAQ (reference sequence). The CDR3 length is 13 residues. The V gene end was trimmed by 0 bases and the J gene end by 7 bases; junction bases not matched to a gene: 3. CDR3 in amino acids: CASSLAGGPEQYF. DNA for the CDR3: TGTGCCAGCAGCTTAGCGGGAGGGCCGGAGCAGTACTTC.

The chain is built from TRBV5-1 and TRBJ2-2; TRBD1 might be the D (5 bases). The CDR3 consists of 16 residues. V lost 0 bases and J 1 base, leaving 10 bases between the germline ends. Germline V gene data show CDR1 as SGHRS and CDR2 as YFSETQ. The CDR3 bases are TGCGCCAGCAGCTTGGCCGGACAAGTGAACACCGGGGAGCTGTTTTTT. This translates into CASSLAGQVNTGELFF.